This record covers a single T cell receptor beta chain. This sample is part of a study of blood T cell repertoires in COVID-19. Overall study context: There were acute and convalescent COVID-19 samples, and they came from the United States, Italy and Spain. Sources were T cells, B-cell-depleted T cells, or PBMCs; the material itself was cDNA or gDNA.

Seattle's enrolled individuals joined amid active infection and were then monitored longitudinally. The CDR3 has 13 amino acids. Germline values: CDR1 SGHRS, CDR2 YFSETQ. J gave up 10 bases and V 0 bases, and 6 bases lay outside the gene matches. The authors' processing: Reference gene primer amplification gave nucleated cell count estimates. The table came from immunoSEQ multiplex PCR; TCRdb's copy has only in-frame clones and leaves some out. V and J calls and clone size are those listed in that table; D and trimming were worked out from the DNA. The table shows a few hundred thousand clones, with roughly 91% occurring only once.

Sequencing was done on a sample of peripheral blood. This clonotype was obtained from a woman in her 30s with COVID-19, enrolled during active disease. This sequence joins TRBV5-1 and TRBJ2-7; 8 bases map to TRBD1. The CDR3 DNA sequence: TGCGCCAGCAGCTTGGTTCCAGGGGGCGGTCAGTACTTC. Translating it yields CASSLVPGGGQYF. Supplemented by reference TRBV5-1 and TRBJ2-7, the full variable domain reads KAGVTQTPRYLIKTRGQQVTLSCSPISGHRSVSWYQQTPGQGLQFLFEYFSETQRNKGNFPGRFSGRQFSNSRSEMNVSTLELGDSALYLCASSLVPGGGQYFGPGTRLTVT.